Here is one TCR beta chain with its context. The data were taken from a study of graft-versus-host responses after intestinal transplantation. For the study at large: Each recipient received anti-thymocyte globulin induction, then tacrolimus and steroids for 2 to 4 years.

Using immunoSEQ multiplex PCR, the repertoire was profiled, and TCRdb retains in-frame clones only, with some absent. The data contain roughly 15,000 clones, 35% to 40% of them seen just once; the ten biggest clones take up over 12%. Irradiated, violet-dye-labeled stimulator cells, some 200,000 in number, were plated with some 200,000 CFSE-labeled responder cells. Responder cells that were proliferating and CFSE-low, both CD3+CD4+ and CD3+CD8+, were sorted after the reaction. Study results and limitations: Analysis identified GvH clones in recipient marrow, with some appearing first in ileum or blood.

The CDR3 consists of 13 residues. CDR1 and CDR2 (germline): MNHEY, SVGAGI. V lost 6 bases, J lost 4 bases, and 13 bases lay in between. The material was alloreactive CD8+ T cells from a mixed lymphocyte reaction culture, obtained before intestinal transplant. Subset meaning: CFSE-low proliferating T cells sorted from roughly six-day pre-transplant mixed lymphocyte reaction (GvH or HvG direction). This chain uses TRBV6-5 with TRBJ2-7; D is unresolved. This clonotype originated in a human patient who received an intestinal transplant. The CDR3 DNA reads as TGTGCCAGCAGGCCGAGAAACCCTTACGAGCAGTACTTC. It specifies CASRPRNPYEQYF.